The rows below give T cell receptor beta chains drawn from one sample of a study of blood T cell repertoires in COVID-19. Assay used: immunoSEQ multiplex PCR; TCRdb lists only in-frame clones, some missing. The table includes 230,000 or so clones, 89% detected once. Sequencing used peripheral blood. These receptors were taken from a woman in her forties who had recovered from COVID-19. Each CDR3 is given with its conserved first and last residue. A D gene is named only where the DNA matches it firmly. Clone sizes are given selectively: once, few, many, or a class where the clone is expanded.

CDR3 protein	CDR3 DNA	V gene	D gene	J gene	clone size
CASSLGGGATDTQYF	TGTGCCAGCAGCTTGGGAGGAGGGGCGACAGATACGCAGTATTTT	TRBV5-6	.	TRBJ2-3	.
CSASYYILVGEQFF	TGCAGTGCTAGTTACTACATCCTGGTCGGGGAGCAGTTCTTC	TRBV20-1	.	TRBJ2-1	.
CASSQAPLLTGELFF	TGTGCCAGCAGTCAGGCCCCCCTTCTCACCGGGGAGCTGTTTTTT	TRBV6-2/TRBV6-3	.	TRBJ2-2	once
CASGDRTGVGNSPLHF	TGTGCCAGCGGGGACCGTACAGGGGTCGGTAATTCACCCCTCCACTTT	TRBV28	TRBD1	TRBJ1-6	.
CASSTMGGPEETQYF	TGTGCCAGTAGCACAATGGGGGGGCCGGAGGAGACCCAGTACTTC	TRBV19	.	TRBJ2-5	.
CASSAAFTNSPLHF	TGTGCCAGCAGCGCCGCTTTCACAAATTCACCCCTCCACTTT	TRBV9	.	TRBJ1-6	.
CASSLGLAGGSNYNEQFF	TGTGCCAGCAGCCTGGGACTAGCGGGGGGGAGTAACTACAATGAGCAGTTCTTC	TRBV7-2	TRBD2	TRBJ2-1	.
CASSLRREGLKRAFF	TGTGCCAGCAGCTTAAGGCGGGAGGGGCTCAAACGAGCTTTCTTT	TRBV7-2	.	TRBJ1-1	once
CASSRRRTARYEQYF	TGTGCCAGCAGCCGGAGGAGGACAGCCAGATACGAGCAGTACTTC	TRBV28	.	TRBJ2-7	.
CASGFTRDRGNTDTQYF	TGTGCTAGTGGTTTCACTAGGGACAGGGGAAACACAGATACGCAGTATTTT	TRBV12-5	TRBD1	TRBJ2-3	.
CASSHGRSGGGELFF	TGTGCCAGCAGCCATGGTCGTAGCGGGGGCGGGGAGCTGTTTTTT	TRBV14	TRBD2	TRBJ2-2	.
CASSLGVGRDTEAFF	TGTGCCAGCAGCTTAGGGGTTGGGAGAGACACTGAAGCTTTCTTT	TRBV11-2	.	TRBJ1-1	once
CASSPFTGGAGNEQFF	TGTGCCAGCAGCCCGTTCACAGGGGGAGCGGGAAATGAGCAGTTCTTC	TRBV7-6	.	TRBJ2-1	.
CATQGASYNEQFF	TGTGCCACCCAGGGTGCCTCCTACAATGAGCAGTTCTTC	TRBV12-3/TRBV12-4	.	TRBJ2-1	.
CASSTAGQDSNQPQHF	TGTGCCAGCTCCACCGCTGGACAGGATAGCAATCAGCCCCAGCATTTT	TRBV18	TRBD1	TRBJ1-5	.
CASSQESREYTQYF	TGTGCCAGCAGCCAAGAAAGTAGGGAGTATACGCAGTATTTT	TRBV3-1/TRBV3-2	.	TRBJ2-3	.
CASSQQGDPQHF	TGTGCCAGCAGCCAACAAGGGGATCCCCAGCATTTT	TRBV3-1/TRBV3-2	.	TRBJ1-5	.
CASSLRQGSATEAFF	TGTGCCAGCAGCTTGCGACAGGGGTCGGCCACTGAAGCTTTCTTT	TRBV5-5	TRBD1	TRBJ1-1	.
CASSPRTGNGYTF	TGTGCCAGCAGCCCCAGGACAGGGAATGGCTACACCTTC	TRBV5-4	TRBD1	TRBJ1-2	.
CATSDTTSGSIYEQFF	TGTGCCACCAGTGACACTACTAGCGGGAGTATTTATGAGCAGTTCTTC	TRBV24-1	TRBD2	TRBJ2-1	.
CASSPREGIYTEAFF	TGTGCCAGCAGCCCCCGGGAGGGAATTTACACTGAAGCTTTCTTT	TRBV14	.	TRBJ1-1	.
CASSLAGGTQYF	TGTGCCAGCAGTTTAGCGGGCGGGACCCAGTACTTC	TRBV2	TRBD2	TRBJ2-5	few
CASSSDRGFHEQYF	TGTGCCAGCAGCTCGGACAGGGGTTTCCACGAGCAGTACTTC	TRBV13	TRBD1	TRBJ2-7	.
CASSLIQGDGYTF	TGTGCCAGCAGCTTAATCCAGGGGGATGGCTACACCTTC	TRBV7-3	TRBD1	TRBJ1-2	.
CASSPGQGGNIQYF	TGTGCCAGCTCACCCGGACAGGGGGGAAACATTCAGTACTTC	TRBV18	TRBD1	TRBJ2-4	.
CASNTMTGENTEAFF	TGTGCCAGCAATACAATGACAGGGGAGAACACTGAAGCTTTCTTT	TRBV6-5	TRBD1	TRBJ1-1	.
CASKKGEHTDTQYF	TGCGCCAGTAAGAAAGGGGAACACACAGATACGCAGTATTTT	TRBV5-1	.	TRBJ2-3	.
CASSDGTSRGTQYF	TGTGCCAGCAGTGACGGGACTAGTAGGGGTACGCAGTATTTT	TRBV6-1	TRBD2	TRBJ2-3	.
CASSQGTVNTEAFF	TGCGCCAGCAGCCAGGGGACAGTGAACACTGAAGCTTTCTTT	TRBV4-1	TRBD1	TRBJ1-1	.
CASSLRVSEDSYEQYF	TGCGCCAGCAGCCTACGGGTGTCAGAGGATTCCTACGAGCAGTACTTC	TRBV5-1	.	TRBJ2-7	.
CASSQAGTASGNTIYF	TGTGCCAGCAGCCAAGCGGGGACAGCCTCTGGAAACACCATATATTTT	TRBV3-1/TRBV3-2	TRBD1	TRBJ1-3	.
CASSKLTSGSYNEQFF	TGTGCCAGCAGTAAGCTGACTAGCGGGAGTTACAATGAGCAGTTCTTC	TRBV27	TRBD2	TRBJ2-1	.
CASRGLAGVGTQYF	TGTGCCAGCAGGGGACTAGCGGGAGTCGGGACCCAGTACTTC	TRBV6-5	TRBD2	TRBJ2-5	.
CASSSGLTPKVNNEQFF	TGCGCCAGCAGCTCCGGACTCACCCCAAAGGTCAACAATGAGCAGTTCTTC	TRBV5-1	.	TRBJ2-1	.
CASSPSLTEANTGELFF	TGCGCCAGCAGCCCAAGTCTGACAGAAGCGAACACCGGGGAGCTGTTTTTT	TRBV4-1	.	TRBJ2-2	.